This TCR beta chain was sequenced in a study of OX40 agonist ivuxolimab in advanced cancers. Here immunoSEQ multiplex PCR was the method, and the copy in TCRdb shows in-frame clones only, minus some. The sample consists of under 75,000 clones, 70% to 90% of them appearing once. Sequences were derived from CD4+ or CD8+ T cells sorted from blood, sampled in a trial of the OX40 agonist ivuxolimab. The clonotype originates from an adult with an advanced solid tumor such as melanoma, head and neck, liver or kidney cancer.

Here the CDR3 reads CASSPPRGMNTEAFF. The CDR3 region has the DNA TGTGCCAGCTCACCCCCAAGGGGAATGAACACTGAAGCTTTCTTT. The chain is built from TRBV18 and TRBJ1-1, with a weak D call TRBD1 (5 bases). Trimming took off 3 bases at V and 0 bases at J, with 11 bases between the two ends. The CDR3 contains 15 residues. Germline lookup yields CDR1 KGHSH and CDR2 LQKENI.